The 2 T cell receptor beta chains listed next were all sequenced from one sample in a study of blood T cell repertoires in COVID-19. Profiled with immunoSEQ multiplex PCR; TCRdb holds only in-frame clones, not every one. This sample has 250,000 to 300,000 clones, with approximately 85% found just once. The sequenced material came from peripheral blood. These TCRs come from a man aged 45-60 years with active or convalescent COVID-19.

This clone was counted only a few times. One end of the junction is discordant with germline, which a read error may explain. This sequence joins TRBV29-1 and TRBJ2-5; TRBD1 agrees at 10 bases. In germline, CDR1 is SQVTM, CDR2 ANQGSEA. The CDR3 covers 12 residues. This CDR3 reads CSIDRGLETQYF. The DNA for the CDR3 is TGCAGCATTGACAGGGGGCTGGAGACCCAGTACTTC. Filled out from reference TRBV29-1 and TRBJ2-5, the complete variable domain reads SAVISQKPSRDICQRGTSLTIQCQVDSQVTMMFWYRQQPGQSLTLIATANQGSEATYESGFVIDKFPISRPNLTFSTLTVSNMSPEDSSIYLCSIDRGLETQYFGPGTRLLVL.

The J gene is TRBJ2-5, the V gene TRBV28; 16 nucleotides line up with TRBD2. Per germline, CDR1 MDHEN and CDR2 SYDVKM. The CDR3 runs to 22 residues. Losses at the gene ends were 4 bases for V and 5 bases for J; bases not matched to a gene: 22. CDR3 amino acids: CASSSPAGTSGRAHWTGETQYF. CDR3 bases: TGTGCCAGCAGTTCGCCCGCCGGGACTAGCGGGAGGGCCCATTGGACCGGGGAGACCCAGTACTTC.